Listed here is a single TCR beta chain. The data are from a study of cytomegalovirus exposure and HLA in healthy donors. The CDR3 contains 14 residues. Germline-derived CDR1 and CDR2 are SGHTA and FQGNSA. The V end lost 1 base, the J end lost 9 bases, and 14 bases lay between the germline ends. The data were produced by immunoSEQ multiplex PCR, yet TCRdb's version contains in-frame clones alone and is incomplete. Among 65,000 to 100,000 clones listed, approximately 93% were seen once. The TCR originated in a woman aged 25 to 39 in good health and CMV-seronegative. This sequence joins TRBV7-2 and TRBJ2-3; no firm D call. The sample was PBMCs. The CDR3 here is CASSLEPYSGTQYF. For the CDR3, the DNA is TGTGCCAGCAGCTTAGAACCCTACAGTGGAACGCAGTATTTT.